This TCR beta chain was captured in a study of blood T cell repertoires in COVID-19. The V gene's germline CDR1 is LGHNA and CDR2 YSLEER. V was clipped by 2 bases and J by 5 bases, with 10 bases between them. The CDR3 has 14 residues. This clone showed up just a few times. Study processing details: Researchers report that nucleated cell counts were estimated from reference gene primer amplification. Here immunoSEQ multiplex PCR was the method, and the copy in TCRdb shows in-frame clones only, minus some. That table furnishes V, J and clone size, whereas the DNA furnished D and trimming. Of over 600,000 clones in the sample, around 90% were seen once.

The source of this sequence is a woman aged 18-30 years with acute or convalescent COVID-19. The V and J genes are TRBV4-3 and TRBJ1-5; no firm D call. Source material: peripheral blood. CDR3 residues: CASSQYRTYQPQHF. The CDR3 bases are TGCGCCAGCAGCCAATATAGAACTTATCAGCCCCAGCATTTT.